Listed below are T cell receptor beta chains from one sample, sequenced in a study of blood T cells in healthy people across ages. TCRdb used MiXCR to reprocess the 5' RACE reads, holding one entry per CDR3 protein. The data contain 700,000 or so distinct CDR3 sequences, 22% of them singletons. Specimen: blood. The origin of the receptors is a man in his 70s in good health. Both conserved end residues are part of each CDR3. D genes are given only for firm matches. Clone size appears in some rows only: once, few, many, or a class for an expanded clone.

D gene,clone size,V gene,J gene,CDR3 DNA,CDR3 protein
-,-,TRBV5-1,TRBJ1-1,TGCGCCAGCAGCTTACGACAGGCCGAGAACACTGAAGCTTTCTTT,CASSLRQAENTEAFF
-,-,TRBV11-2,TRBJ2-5,TGTGCCAGCAGCTTAGAGGCTAGTGGACAGACCCAGTACTTC,CASSLEASGQTQYF
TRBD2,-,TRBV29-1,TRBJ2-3,TGCAGCGTTGAAGTGACTAGCGGCGGGGGGACGCAGTATTTT,CSVEVTSGGGTQYF
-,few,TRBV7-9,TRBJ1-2,TGTGCCAGCAGCTTAGCCCGGGACTCTGGCTACACCTTC,CASSLARDSGYTF
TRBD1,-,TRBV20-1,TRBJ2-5,TGCAGTGCTAGCTCCGGGACAGACTACTTCCAAGAGACCCAGTACTTC,CSASSGTDYFQETQYF
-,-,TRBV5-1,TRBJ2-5,TGCGCCAGCAGCTTGGAATGCACGCAAGAGACCCAGTACTTC,CASSLECTQETQYF
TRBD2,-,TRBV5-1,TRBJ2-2,TGCGCCAGCAGCTTCCCTCTAGCGGGGGGCACCGGGGAGCTGTTTTTT,CASSFPLAGGTGELFF
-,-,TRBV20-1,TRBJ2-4,TGCAGTGCTAGAGAGCAGAATATCAGGGGAAACATTCAGTACTTC,CSAREQNIRGNIQYF
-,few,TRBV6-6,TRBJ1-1,TGTGCCAGCAGCCCCCAGGCTAACAGAGGAACTGAAGCTTTCTTT,CASSPQANRGTEAFF
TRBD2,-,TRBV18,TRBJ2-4,TGTGCCAGCTCACCTCTAGCGGGAGGCCTAGCCAAAAACATTCAGTACTTC,CASSPLAGGLAKNIQYF
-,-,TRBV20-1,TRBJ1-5,TGCAGTGCCACGGACATAAAGGGGACCCAGGCTAATCAGCCCCAGCATTTT,CSATDIKGTQANQPQHF
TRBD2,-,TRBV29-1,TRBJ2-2,TGCAGCCGGACTAGCGGGAGGTCGTGCTTCGGGGAGCTGTTTTTT,CSRTSGRSCFGELFF
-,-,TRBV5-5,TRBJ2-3,TGTGCCAGCAGCTGGAGGGTTCGGGACAGAGCCACAGATACGCAGTATTTT,CASSWRVRDRATDTQYF
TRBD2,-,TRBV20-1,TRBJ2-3,TGCAGTGCACAGGGACTAGCGGACCCCCGCACAGATACGCAGTATTTT,CSAQGLADPRTDTQYF
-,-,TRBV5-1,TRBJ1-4,TGCGCCAGCAGCCCCGACAGGCAACCAACTAATGAAAAACTGTTTTTT,CASSPDRQPTNEKLFF
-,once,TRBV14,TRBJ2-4,TGTGCCAGCAGCCAAGATGGGACGGTAGCCAAAAACATTCAGTACTTC,CASSQDGTVAKNIQYF
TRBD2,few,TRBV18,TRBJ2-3,TGTGCCAGCTCACCACCGGGACTAGCGGGAGGGCCAAACACAGATACGCAGTATTTT,CASSPPGLAGGPNTDTQYF
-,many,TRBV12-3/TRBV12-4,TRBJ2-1,TGTGCCAGCAGGCGCTCCCAGGATGAGCAGTTCTTC,CASRRSQDEQFF
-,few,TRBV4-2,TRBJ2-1,TGTGCCAGCAGCCAGGGGGTAGGGGGAACGGGAATTTATGAGCAGTTCTTC,CASSQGVGGTGIYEQFF
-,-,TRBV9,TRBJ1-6,TGTGCCAGCAGCGTAGCGGTGTCAGGCGGAAATTCACCCCTCCACTTT,CASSVAVSGGNSPLHF
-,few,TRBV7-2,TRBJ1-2,TGTGCCAGCAGCCCCGGGGGCCCCTATGGCTACACCTTC,CASSPGGPYGYTF
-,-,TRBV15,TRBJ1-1,TGTGCCACCAGCAGACAGAAGAACACTGAAGCTTTCTTT,CATSRQKNTEAFF
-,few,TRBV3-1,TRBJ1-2,TGTGCCAGCAGCCAAGATACGACAGGCAGCTATGGCTACACCTTC,CASSQDTTGSYGYTF
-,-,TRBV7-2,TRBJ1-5,TGTGCCAGCAGCTTAGGGTCCGGGATCTACCAGCCCCAGCATTTT,CASSLGSGIYQPQHF
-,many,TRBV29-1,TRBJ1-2,TGCAGCGCCCCTGGAGATAACTATGGCTACACCTTC,CSAPGDNYGYTF
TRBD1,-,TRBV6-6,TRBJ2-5,TGTGCCAGCAGTTACAGGGGGACAGGGCTGTTCTTC,CASSYRGTGLFF
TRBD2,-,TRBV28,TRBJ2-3,TGTGCCAGCCAGCTAATGGGACTAGCGGCCACAGATACGCAGTATTTT,CASQLMGLAATDTQYF
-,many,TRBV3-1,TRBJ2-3,TGTGCCAGCACCGAAAGGGGGACGTCAGATACGCAGTATTTT,CASTERGTSDTQYF
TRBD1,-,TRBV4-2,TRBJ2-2,TGTGCCAGCAGCCACTTTGGACAGGCGGACACCGGGGAGCTGTTTTTT,CASSHFGQADTGELFF
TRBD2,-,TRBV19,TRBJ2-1,TGTGCCAGTAGTATAGCGGGCATGCGGGGGTACAATGAGCAGTTCTTC,CASSIAGMRGYNEQFF
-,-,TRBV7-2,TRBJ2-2,TGTGCCAGCAGCTTAGAGAGTGCATCCGGGGAGCTGTTTTTT,CASSLESASGELFF